Only a few counts were recorded for the clone carrying this T cell receptor beta chain. Some clones are missing from TCRdb's copy, which holds only in-frame ones; the method was immunoSEQ multiplex PCR. The data hold approximately 75,000 clones, with 83% observed a single time. This specimen belongs to a study of CD4 T cell repertoires in COVID-19. Per germline, CDR1 SNHLY and CDR2 FYNNEI. V trimming: 6 bases; J trimming: 4 bases; junction bases outside the gene matches: 7. The CDR3 extends over 14 amino acids. Source: CD4+ T cells from peripheral blood, taken after recovery from COVID-19. The clonotype comes from a human donor who had COVID-19. The gene calls are TRBV2 and TRBJ1-2, with 8 nucleotides matching TRBD1. CDR3 in amino acids: CASRAGQGSYGYTF. In nucleotides, the CDR3 is TGTGCCAGCAGGGCCGGACAGGGAAGCTATGGCTACACCTTC.